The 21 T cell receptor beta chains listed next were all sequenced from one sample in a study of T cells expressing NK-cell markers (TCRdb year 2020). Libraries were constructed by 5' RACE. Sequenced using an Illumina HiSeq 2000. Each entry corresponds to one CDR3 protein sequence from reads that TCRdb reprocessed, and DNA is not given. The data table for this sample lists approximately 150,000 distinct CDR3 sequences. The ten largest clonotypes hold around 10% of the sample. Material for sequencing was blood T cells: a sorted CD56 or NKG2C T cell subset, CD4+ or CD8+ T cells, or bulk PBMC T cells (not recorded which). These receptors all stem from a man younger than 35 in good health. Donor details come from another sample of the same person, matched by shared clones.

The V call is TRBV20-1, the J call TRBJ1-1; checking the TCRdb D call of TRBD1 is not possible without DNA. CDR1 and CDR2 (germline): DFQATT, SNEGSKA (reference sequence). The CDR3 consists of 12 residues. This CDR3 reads CSARGLGAEAFF.

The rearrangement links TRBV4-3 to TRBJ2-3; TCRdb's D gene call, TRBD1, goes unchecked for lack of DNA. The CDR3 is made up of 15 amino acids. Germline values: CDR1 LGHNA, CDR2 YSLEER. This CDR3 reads CASSQGMTGTDTQYF.

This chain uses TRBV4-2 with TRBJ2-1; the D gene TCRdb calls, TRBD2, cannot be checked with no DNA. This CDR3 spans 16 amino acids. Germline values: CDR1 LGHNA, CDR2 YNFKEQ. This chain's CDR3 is CASSQDRASGIFEQFF.

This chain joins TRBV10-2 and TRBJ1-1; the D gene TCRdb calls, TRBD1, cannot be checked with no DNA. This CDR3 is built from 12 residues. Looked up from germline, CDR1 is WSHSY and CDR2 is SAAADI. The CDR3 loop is CASRPGSTEAFF.

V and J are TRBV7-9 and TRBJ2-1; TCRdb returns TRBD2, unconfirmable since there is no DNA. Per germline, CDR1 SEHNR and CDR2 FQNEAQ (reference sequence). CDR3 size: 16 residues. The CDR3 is CASSLDGGVPYNEQFF.

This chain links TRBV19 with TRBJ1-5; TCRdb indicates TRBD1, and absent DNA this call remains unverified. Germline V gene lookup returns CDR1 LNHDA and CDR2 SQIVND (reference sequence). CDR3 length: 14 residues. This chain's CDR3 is CASSSSPGPQPQHF. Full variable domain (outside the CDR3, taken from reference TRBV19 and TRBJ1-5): DGGITQSPKYLFRKEGQNVTLSCEQNLNHDAMYWYRQDPGQGLRLIYYSQIVNDFQKGDIAEGYSVSREKKESFPLTVTSAQKNPTAFYLCASSSSPGPQPQHFGDGTRLSIL.

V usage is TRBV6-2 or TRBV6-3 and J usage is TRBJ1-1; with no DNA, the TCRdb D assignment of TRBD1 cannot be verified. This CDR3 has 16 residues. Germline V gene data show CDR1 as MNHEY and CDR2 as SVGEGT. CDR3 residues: CASSPIKAPWNTEAFF.

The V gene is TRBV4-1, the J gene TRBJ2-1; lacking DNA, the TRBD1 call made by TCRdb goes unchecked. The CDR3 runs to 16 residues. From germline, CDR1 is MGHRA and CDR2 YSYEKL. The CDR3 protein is CASSQIGGIGVNEQFF.

CDR3 sequence reads: CASRPGPNLQFF. The chain is built from TRBV6-2 or TRBV6-3 and TRBJ2-1; TCRdb calls TRBD1, which cannot be checked without DNA. The V gene's germline CDR1 is MNHEY and CDR2 SVGEGT. This CDR3 comprises 12 residues.

The CDR3 spells CASSHLATSYNEQFF. The chain is built from TRBV7-9 and TRBJ2-1; TCRdb names TRBD2, which stays unverified in the absence of DNA. The CDR3 spans 15 residues. CDR1 SEHNR and CDR2 FQNEAQ come from the germline V gene (reference sequence).

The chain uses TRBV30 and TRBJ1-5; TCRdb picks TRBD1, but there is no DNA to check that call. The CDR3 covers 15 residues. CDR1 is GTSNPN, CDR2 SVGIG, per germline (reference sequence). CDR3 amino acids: CAWSGTRQGNQPQHF.

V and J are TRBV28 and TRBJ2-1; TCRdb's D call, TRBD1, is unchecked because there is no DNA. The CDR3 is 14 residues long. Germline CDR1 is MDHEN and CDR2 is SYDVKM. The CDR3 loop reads CASSTGDGKNEQFF.

CDR3 sequence: CASSQEGGGRETQYF. J is TRBJ2-5 and V is TRBV14; the D call of TRBD2 rests on TCRdb alone, since no DNA is present to check it. This CDR3 has 15 residues. Looked up from germline, CDR1 is SGHDN and CDR2 is FVKESK.

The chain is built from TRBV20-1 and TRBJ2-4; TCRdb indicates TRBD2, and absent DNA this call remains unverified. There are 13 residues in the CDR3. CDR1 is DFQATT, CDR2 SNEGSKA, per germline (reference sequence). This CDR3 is CSATRTSGNIQYF.

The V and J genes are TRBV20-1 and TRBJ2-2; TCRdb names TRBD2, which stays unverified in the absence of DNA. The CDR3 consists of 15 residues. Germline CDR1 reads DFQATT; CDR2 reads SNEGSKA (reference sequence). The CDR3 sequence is CSARPGTSGSGELFF.

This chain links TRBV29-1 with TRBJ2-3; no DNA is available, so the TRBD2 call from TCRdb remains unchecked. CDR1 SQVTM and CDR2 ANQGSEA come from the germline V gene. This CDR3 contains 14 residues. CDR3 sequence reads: CSVERRERTDTQYF.

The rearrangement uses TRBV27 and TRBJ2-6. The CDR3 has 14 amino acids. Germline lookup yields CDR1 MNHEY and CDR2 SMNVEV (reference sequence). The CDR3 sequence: CASSFGSGANVLTF. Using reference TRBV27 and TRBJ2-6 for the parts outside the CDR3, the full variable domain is EAQVTQNPRYLITVTGKKLTVTCSQNMNHEYMSWYRQDPGLGLRQIYYSMNVEVTDKGDVPEGYKVSRKEKRNFPLILESPSPNQTSLYFCASSFGSGANVLTFGAGSRLTVL.

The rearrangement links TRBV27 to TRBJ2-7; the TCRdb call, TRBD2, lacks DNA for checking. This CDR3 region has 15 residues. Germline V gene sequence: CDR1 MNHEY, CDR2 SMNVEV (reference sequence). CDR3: CASSPLAGLDYEQYF.

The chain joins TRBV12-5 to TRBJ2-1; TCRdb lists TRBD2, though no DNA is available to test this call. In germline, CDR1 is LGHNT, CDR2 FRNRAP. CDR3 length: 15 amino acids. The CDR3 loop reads CASGFGLGPGNEQFF. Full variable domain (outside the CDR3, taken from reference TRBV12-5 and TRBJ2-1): DARVTQTPRHKVTEMGQEVTMRCQPILGHNTVFWYRQTMMQGLELLAYFRNRAPLDDSGMPKDRFSAEMPDATLATLKIQPSEPRDSAVYFCASGFGLGPGNEQFFGPGTRLTVL.

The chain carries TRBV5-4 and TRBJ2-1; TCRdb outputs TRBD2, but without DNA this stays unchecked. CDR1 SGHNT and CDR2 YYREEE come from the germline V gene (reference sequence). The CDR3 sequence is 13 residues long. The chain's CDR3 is CASSWRTSGEQFF.

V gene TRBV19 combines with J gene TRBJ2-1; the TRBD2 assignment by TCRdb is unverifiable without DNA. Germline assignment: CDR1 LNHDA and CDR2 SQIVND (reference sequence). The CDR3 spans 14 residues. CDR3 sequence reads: CASSISGLAGEQFF.